The T cell receptor beta chain under discussion was sequenced for a study of cytotoxic CD8 clonotypes in ibrutinib-treated CLL. Study details: Response samples were taken after a median of approximately 11 months on treatment, range 6 to 36.

This CDR3 spans 13 amino acids. V lost 6 bases to trimming and J lost 5 bases; unmatched junction nucleotides: 8. The germline V gene encodes CDR1 SQVTM and CDR2 ANQGSEA. TCRdb keeps only in-frame clones here, not all; method: immunoSEQ multiplex PCR. This table holds almost 85,000 clones, around 84% found once. V is TRBV29-1 and J is TRBJ2-7; 9 positions match TRBD1. The sequences come from PBMCs, collected before ibrutinib treatment. The TCR was taken from a human donor with chronic lymphocytic leukemia. The CDR3 protein is CSVRDRETDEQYF. CDR3 in DNA: TGCAGCGTCCGGGACAGGGAGACCGACGAGCAGTACTTC.